The 30 T cell receptor beta chains reported below all come from one sample, sequenced in a study of cytomegalovirus exposure and HLA in healthy donors. Libraries were prepared by immunoSEQ multiplex PCR; TCRdb keeps only in-frame clonotypes and omits some of them. The table includes some 65,000 clones, roughly 96% detected once. The sequenced sample consisted of PBMCs. The receptors come from a young man in good health and CMV-seronegative.

The chain carries TRBV28 and TRBJ2-3; 9 positions agree with TRBD1. The germline V gene has CDR1 MDHEN and CDR2 SYDVKM. CDR3 length: 15 residues. V shed 8 bases and J 2 bases; nucleotides not matched to a gene: 8. The CDR3 region is CASPPRQGDTDTQYF. The CDR3 DNA is TGTGCCAGCCCCCCAAGACAGGGGGACACAGATACGCAGTATTTT.

The chain couples TRBV11-3 to TRBJ2-1, with 13 positions matching TRBD2. Germline-derived CDR1 and CDR2 are SGHNT and YENEEA. The CDR3 extends over 15 amino acids. V lost 6 bases and J lost 8; bases outside the gene matches: 7. Here the CDR3 reads CASRPRLAGGHEQFF. The CDR3 DNA is TGTGCCAGCAGGCCGAGACTAGCGGGAGGTCATGAGCAGTTCTTC.

This clone was detected only once. This sequence joins TRBV5-4 and TRBJ1-4; perhaps TRBD1 as D (6 bases). V was pared by 4 bases and J by 5 bases, with 9 bases between. The germline V gene has CDR1 SGHNT and CDR2 YYREEE (reference sequence). This CDR3 is built from 13 residues. The CDR3 DNA follows: TGTGCCAGCAGCAGTGGACAGAATGAAAAACTGTTTTTT. As protein: CASSSGQNEKLFF. The complete variable domain, with remaining parts taken from reference TRBV5-4 and TRBJ1-4, reads ETGVTQSPTHLIKTRGQQVTLRCSSQSGHNTVSWYQQALGQGPQFIFQYYREEENGRGNFPPRFSGLQFPNYSSELNVNALELDDSALYLCASSSGQNEKLFFGSGTQLSVL.

This chain connects TRBV5-4 to TRBJ1-4; D unresolved. Trimming took off 1 base at V and 0 bases at J, with 7 bases between the two ends. The CDR3 is 15 amino acids. Germline CDR1 and CDR2: SGHNT and YYREEE (reference sequence). The CDR3 nucleotides read TGTGCCAGCAGCTTGACATCTGCAACTAATGAAAAACTGTTTTTT. It translates to CASSLTSATNEKLFF. The complete variable domain, with remaining parts taken from reference TRBV5-4 and TRBJ1-4, reads ETGVTQSPTHLIKTRGQQVTLRCSSQSGHNTVSWYQQALGQGPQFIFQYYREEENGRGNFPPRFSGLQFPNYSSELNVNALELDDSALYLCASSLTSATNEKLFFGSGTQLSVL.

The gene calls are TRBV30 and TRBJ1-2; a possible D gene is TRBD1 (6 bases). The CDR3 is made up of 13 amino acids. V lost 5 bases and J 5 bases, leaving 15 bases between the germline ends. Germline V CDR1 and CDR2: GTSNPN, SVGIG (reference sequence). The CDR3 bases are TGTGCCTGGGCAGGGGTGGGTTATTATGGCTACACCTTC. Translation gives CAWAGVGYYGYTF.

The rearrangement joins TRBV19 to TRBJ1-1, with 11 nucleotides matching TRBD1. V shed 5 bases, J shed 11 bases, and the junction held 13 bases outside the gene matches. The length of the CDR3 is 15 residues. Germline V gene lookup returns CDR1 LNHDA and CDR2 SQIVND (reference sequence). The CDR3 spells CASSVKTGTGGEAFF. The CDR3 DNA follows: TGTGCCAGTAGTGTAAAGACCGGGACAGGGGGAGAGGCTTTCTTT.

V and J are TRBV6-6 and TRBJ2-5, with D possibly matching TRBD2 (7 bases). Germline V gives CDR1 MNHNY, CDR2 SVGAGI (reference sequence). Trimming shortened V by 5 bases and J by 5 bases, and 15 bases separated the two germline ends. There are 14 residues in the CDR3. The CDR3 sequence: CASSTRGAWETQYF. The CDR3 nucleotides read TGTGCCAGCAGTACCCGGGGGGCTTGGGAGACCCAGTACTTC.

V and J are TRBV5-6 and TRBJ2-7; 9 positions match TRBD1. CDR1 SGHDT and CDR2 YYEEEE come from the germline V gene. With 2 bases clipped from V and 5 bases from J, the junction kept 5 bases outside the gene matches. The CDR3 has 14 residues. The CDR3 DNA is TGTGCCAGCAGCTTTGGGACAGGGCTCGACGAGCAGTACTTC. This sequence encodes CASSFGTGLDEQYF.

The chain has TRBV27 and TRBJ1-1, with a weak D call TRBD1 (6 bases). V lost 6 bases and J 2 bases, leaving 19 bases between the germline ends. CDR1 and CDR2 from the germline V gene are MNHEY and SMNVEV (reference sequence). The CDR3 runs 16 residues. The CDR3 DNA reads TGTGCCAGCAGCTATAGTCCAGGGGAAAGAAACACTGAAGCTTTCTTT. It codes for CASSYSPGERNTEAFF.

This clone was recorded only once. This chain uses TRBV10-2 with TRBJ1-1; D gene ambiguous. Looked up from germline, CDR1 is WSHSY and CDR2 is SAAADI. The CDR3 contains 13 residues. Trimming took 6 bases from V and 3 from J, leaving 11 bases between them. The CDR3 coding sequence is TGCGCCAGCAGGGGAGACCACTACACTGAAGCTTTCTTT. Its translation is CASRGDHYTEAFF.

The chain links TRBV15 to TRBJ2-6; tentative D call: TRBD1 (6 bases). The CDR3 consists of 18 residues. Per germline, CDR1 LNHNV and CDR2 YYDKDF (reference sequence). V was clipped by 4 bases and J by 2 bases, with 18 bases between them. CDR3 nucleotide sequence: TGTGCCACCAGCACTAGATTCAGGGGAACGGCTGGGGCCAACGTCCTGACTTTC. Protein: CATSTRFRGTAGANVLTF.

CDR3 bases: TGTGCCAGCACGTGGAGACAGGGAGCGAACACCGGGGAGCTGTTTTTT. Amino acid sequence: CASTWRQGANTGELFF. V gene TRBV7-9 combines with J gene TRBJ2-2; 7 bases agree with TRBD1. The CDR3 consists of 16 residues. CDR1 SEHNR and CDR2 FQNEAQ come from the germline V gene (reference sequence). Losses at the gene ends were 7 bases for V and 0 bases for J; bases not matched to a gene: 8.

V usage is TRBV29-1 and J usage is TRBJ1-1; possible D gene TRBD1, 5 bases. CDR1 SQVTM and CDR2 ANQGSEA come from the germline V gene. The V end lost 7 bases, the J end lost 5 bases, and 11 bases lay between the germline ends. The CDR3 totals 11 residues. The CDR3: CSAVGETEAFF. Written as DNA, the CDR3 is TGCAGCGCTGTAGGGGAAACTGAAGCTTTCTTT.

The chain carries TRBV7-9 and TRBJ2-4; 8 bases are shared with TRBD1. CDR1 and CDR2 (germline): SEHNR, FQNEAQ (reference sequence). This CDR3 has 16 residues. V lost 3 bases and J lost 0; bases outside the gene matches: 4. This chain's CDR3 is CASSFDGQGAKNIQYF. The CDR3 nucleotides are TGTGCCAGCAGCTTTGACGGACAGGGAGCCAAAAACATTCAGTACTTC.

The chain combines TRBV10-3 with TRBJ2-5, with 7 bases matching TRBD2. J gave up 5 bases and V 5 bases, and 8 bases lay outside the gene matches. The CDR3 consists of 14 residues. The germline CDR1 and CDR2 sequences are ENHRY and SYGVKD. CDR3 DNA: TGTGCCATCAGTTCCCCCGCGGGGGAGGAGACCCAGTACTTC. Protein product: CAISSPAGEETQYF.

The rearrangement joins TRBV18 to TRBJ2-7, with 12 bases fitting TRBD2. Germline assignment: CDR1 KGHSH and CDR2 LQKENI. V gave up 3 bases and J gave up 2 bases; unmatched junction bases: 5. The CDR3 covers 16 residues. CDR3 sequence (DNA): TGTGCCAGCTCACCTTATGCTAGCGGGAGGGCCTACGAGCAGTACTTC. The encoded protein is CASSPYASGRAYEQYF.

The chain combines TRBV28 with TRBJ2-5; 7 bases agree with TRBD2. J gave up 2 bases and V 3 bases, and 9 bases lay outside the gene matches. The CDR3 runs to 16 residues. Looked up from germline, CDR1 is MDHEN and CDR2 is SYDVKM. CDR3 residues: CASSFWVGGDQETQYF. DNA for the CDR3: TGTGCCAGCAGTTTCTGGGTGGGGGGGGATCAAGAGACCCAGTACTTC. The whole variable domain, filled in from reference TRBV28 and TRBJ2-5, reads DVKVTQSSRYLVKRTGEKVFLECVQDMDHENMFWYRQDPGLGLRLIYFSYDVKMKEKGDIPEGYSVSREKKERFSLILESASTNQTSMYLCASSFWVGGDQETQYFGPGTRLLVL.

V is TRBV9 and J is TRBJ2-3; 9 nucleotides agree with TRBD1. The CDR3 loop spans 15 amino acids. With 4 bases clipped from V and 3 bases from J, the junction kept 6 bases outside the gene matches. CDR1 is SGDLS and CDR2 is YYNGEE in the germline V gene. The CDR3 coding sequence is TGTGCCAGCAGCATGACAGGGGGGTTGACAGATACGCAGTATTTT. Its protein is CASSMTGGLTDTQYF.

This chain uses TRBV29-1 with TRBJ1-1; the D is unclear. Trimming shortened V by 4 bases and J by 4 bases, and 13 bases separated the two germline ends. CDR1 is SQVTM, CDR2 ANQGSEA, per germline. The CDR3 is 13 residues long. The CDR3 sequence is CSVGPAVSTEAFF. CDR3 nucleotides: TGCAGCGTTGGGCCAGCGGTGAGCACTGAAGCTTTCTTT.

This chain uses TRBV18 with TRBJ1-1, with D possibly being TRBD1 (6 bases). Trimming shortened V by 8 bases and J by 1 base, and 11 bases separated the two germline ends. The germline V gene encodes CDR1 KGHSH and CDR2 LQKENI. The CDR3 length is 13 residues. The CDR3 is CASGRTENTEAFF. CDR3 DNA sequence: TGTGCCAGCGGACGGACAGAGAACACTGAAGCTTTCTTT.

This chain joins TRBV20-1 and TRBJ2-7; no firm D call. The CDR3 contains 11 residues. V dropped 6 bases and J dropped 3 bases, with 9 bases sitting between them. The germline CDR1 and CDR2 sequences are DFQATT and SNEGSKA (reference sequence). The CDR3 nucleotides read TGCAGTGCGACGGAGCTCTACGAGCAGTACTTC. Residues: CSATELYEQYF.

The chain is built from TRBV27 and TRBJ2-7; 13 bases match TRBD2. Germline V gene lookup returns CDR1 MNHEY and CDR2 SMNVEV (reference sequence). The CDR3 runs to 18 residues. Losses at the gene ends were 5 bases for V and 2 bases for J; bases not matched to a gene: 12. CDR3 sequence: CASSLRHTGLAGTYEQYF. CDR3 nucleotides: TGTGCCAGCAGTCTCCGCCATACGGGACTAGCGGGGACCTACGAGCAGTACTTC.

V gene TRBV11-3 combines with J gene TRBJ2-1; 14 bases fit TRBD2. Germline values: CDR1 SGHNT, CDR2 YENEEA. There are 15 residues in the CDR3. V lost 5 bases, J lost 7 bases, and 4 bases stayed unmatched. Here the CDR3 reads CASSKGTSGRNEQFF. As DNA, the CDR3 is TGTGCCAGCAGCAAAGGGACTAGCGGGAGAAATGAGCAGTTCTTC.

The rearrangement uses TRBV28 and TRBJ1-5; no firm D call. The CDR3 runs 14 residues. V shed 2 bases and J shed 6 bases, with 11 bases lying between them. Germline CDR1 reads MDHEN; CDR2 reads SYDVKM. The CDR3 DNA reads as TGTGCCAGCAGTTTAAGAGACACGTTTCAGCCCCAGCATTTT. This gives the protein CASSLRDTFQPQHF.

The chain recombines TRBV19 with TRBJ1-4, with 9 positions matching TRBD1. With V trimmed by 3 bases and J by 8 bases, 7 bases remained unmatched. The CDR3 runs 15 residues. Germline CDR1 reads LNHDA; CDR2 reads SQIVND (reference sequence). The CDR3 loop reads CASSISGTGQEKLFF. As DNA, the CDR3 is TGTGCCAGTAGTATTTCCGGGACAGGGCAAGAAAAACTGTTTTTT.

The V and J genes are TRBV11-2 and TRBJ1-5, with 9 bases that match TRBD1. CDR3 length: 15 residues. V shed 1 base and J 6 bases; nucleotides not matched to a gene: 4. Germline V gene sequence: CDR1 SGHAT, CDR2 FQNNGV. In nucleotides, the CDR3 is TGTGCCAGCAGCTTAGGGGACAGGGAAGGTCAGCCCCAGCATTTT. Encoded protein: CASSLGDREGQPQHF.

The chain carries TRBV5-1 and TRBJ2-3; the match to TRBD2 covers 10 bases. Germline V gene data show CDR1 as SGHRS and CDR2 as YFSETQ. V lost 4 bases, J lost 5 bases, and 7 bases stayed unmatched. This CDR3 has 15 amino acids. The chain's CDR3 is CASSLGASGGDTQYF. In DNA, the CDR3 is TGCGCCAGCAGCCTTGGTGCTAGCGGGGGAGATACGCAGTATTTT.

This sequence joins TRBV10-3 and TRBJ1-4, with 8 bases matching TRBD1. This CDR3 has 14 residues. Germline CDR1 and CDR2: ENHRY and SYGVKD. V shed 3 bases, J shed 3 bases, and the junction held 0 bases outside the gene matches. The CDR3 region is CAISEQGANEKLFF. The CDR3 bases are TGTGCCATCAGTGAACAGGGGGCTAATGAAAAACTGTTTTTT.

This clone was detected once. The chain links TRBV11-3 to TRBJ1-2, with TRBD1 as a possible D gene (5 bases). V lost 11 bases to trimming and J lost 3 bases, with 19 bases between them. The V gene's germline CDR1 is SGHNT and CDR2 YENEEA. This CDR3 contains 14 residues. The CDR3 is CAGQGRAQDYGYTF. The CDR3 DNA is TGTGCCGGGCAAGGCAGGGCGCAGGACTATGGCTACACCTTC.

The chain is built from TRBV14 and TRBJ1-2; D ambiguous. CDR3 size: 13 residues. Germline lookup yields CDR1 SGHDN and CDR2 FVKESK. Trimming left V 1 base short and J 8 bases short, with 11 bases between. CDR3 bases: TGTGCCAGCAGCCAAGGTGCCAGTCCCGGCTACACCTTC. As protein: CASSQGASPGYTF.